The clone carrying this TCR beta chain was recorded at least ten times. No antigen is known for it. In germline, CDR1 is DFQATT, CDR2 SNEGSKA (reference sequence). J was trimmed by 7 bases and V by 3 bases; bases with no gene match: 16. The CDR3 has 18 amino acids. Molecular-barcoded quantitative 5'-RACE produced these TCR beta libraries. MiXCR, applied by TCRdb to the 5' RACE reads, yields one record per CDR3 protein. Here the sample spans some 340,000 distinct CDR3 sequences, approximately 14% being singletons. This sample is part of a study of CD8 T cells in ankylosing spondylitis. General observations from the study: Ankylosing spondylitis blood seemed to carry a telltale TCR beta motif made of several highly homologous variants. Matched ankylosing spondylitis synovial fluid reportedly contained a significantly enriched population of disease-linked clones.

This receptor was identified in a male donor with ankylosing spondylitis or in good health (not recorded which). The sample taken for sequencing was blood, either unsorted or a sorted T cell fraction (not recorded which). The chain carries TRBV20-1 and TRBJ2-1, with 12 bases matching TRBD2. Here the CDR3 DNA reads TGCAGTGCTAGGGGAGCTAGCGGGGGGGCCCCGAGCTTGAATGAGCAGTTCTTC. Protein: CSARGASGGAPSLNEQFF.